This T cell receptor (beta chain) was retrieved from a study of blood T cell repertoires in COVID-19. Looking at the study overall: Samples representing acute and convalescent COVID-19 were sourced from the United States, Italy and Spain.

This clone was picked up one time. Germline V gene lookup returns CDR1 SGDLS and CDR2 YYNGEE. With 3 bases clipped from V and 2 bases from J, the junction kept 14 bases outside the gene matches. This CDR3 has 18 residues. In the original processing: The assay estimated nucleated cells by amplifying reference gene primers. Generated by immunoSEQ multiplex PCR, the TCRdb table keeps only in-frame clones and is missing some. V and J calls and clone size are copied from that table; D and trimming were computed from the DNA. The sample consists of approximately 230,000 clones, less than 90% of them appearing once.

The receptor's source is a man aged 25-40 years with active or convalescent COVID-19. The V call is TRBV9, the J call TRBJ2-1, with 7 bases aligning to TRBD2. Sequencing was carried out using peripheral blood. This chain's CDR3 is CASSADSSYSGTYNEQFF. The CDR3, as DNA: TGTGCCAGCAGCGCCGATTCCTCCTACAGCGGGACCTACAATGAGCAGTTCTTC.